This passage covers 20 T cell receptor beta chains from one sample sequenced in a study of shared clonotypes between healthy human individuals. Here immunoSEQ multiplex PCR was the method, and the copy in TCRdb shows in-frame clones only, minus some. The repertoire holds approximately 1.5 million clones, with 98% as singletons. Sequences were obtained from naive CD4+ T cells sorted from blood. The subset denotes: CD45RA+ positively selected. These TCRs come from a man aged 25-45 years in good health.

This clone has just one count. The chain couples TRBV19 to TRBJ2-1; D is unclear. The CDR3 has 14 amino acids. From germline, CDR1 is LNHDA and CDR2 SQIVND (reference sequence). Trimming shortened V by 7 bases and J by 7 bases, and 17 bases separated the two germline ends. The CDR3 sequence: CASTYSLTSNEQFF. The CDR3, as DNA: TGTGCCAGTACCTACTCCCTGACTTCTAATGAGCAGTTCTTC.

The genes are TRBV5-4 and TRBJ2-2; D gene uncertain. Trimming removed 4 bases at V and 0 bases at J, with 13 bases between. This CDR3 region has 16 residues. CDR1 and CDR2 (germline): SGHNT, YYREEE (reference sequence). This CDR3 reads CASSPSGLSNTGELFF. In DNA form, the CDR3 reads TGTGCCAGCAGCCCGAGTGGGCTCTCGAACACCGGGGAGCTGTTTTTT.

The V gene is TRBV28, the J gene TRBJ2-2; D not resolved. The germline V and J ends were trimmed by 7 bases and 5 bases, with 17 bases remaining between them. From germline, CDR1 is MDHEN and CDR2 SYDVKM. The CDR3 consists of 15 residues. CDR3 sequence (DNA): TGTGCCAGCAATCCGGGTCTCACGGGTACCGGGGAGCTGTTTTTT. It yields the protein CASNPGLTGTGELFF.

Only one count was recorded for this clone. This chain joins TRBV25-1 and TRBJ2-6; 8 bases map to TRBD1. CDR3 length: 18 amino acids. V lost 3 bases to trimming and J lost 0 bases; unmatched junction nucleotides: 7. Germline-derived CDR1 and CDR2 are MGHDK and SYGVNS. The CDR3 DNA reads TGTGCCAGCAGTGATCATACAGGGGGGCTCTCTGGGGCCAACGTCCTGACTTTC. Translated: CASSDHTGGLSGANVLTF.

The DNA for the CDR3 is TGTGCCAGCTCAGACGGCACTCTTTTGAACGAGCAGTACTTC. Translating it yields CASSDGTLLNEQYF. V usage is TRBV18 and J usage is TRBJ2-7; D is ambiguous. CDR1 and CDR2 (germline): KGHSH, LQKENI. Trimming took off 5 bases at V and 5 bases at J, with 16 bases between the two ends. There are 14 residues in the CDR3. Full variable domain (remainder filled in from reference TRBV18 and TRBJ2-7): NAGVMQNPRHLVRRRGQEARLRCSPMKGHSHVYWYRQLPEEGLKFMVYLQKENIIDESGMPKERFSAEFPKEGPSILRIQQVVRGDSAAYFCASSDGTLLNEQYFGPGTRLTVT.

Comments on this clone: This sample also contains other DNA sequences that code for the same CDR3. The chain recombines TRBV28 with TRBJ2-7; no reliable D call. CDR1 and CDR2 (germline): MDHEN, SYDVKM. This CDR3 has 12 amino acids. The V and J ends lost 3 bases and 4 bases respectively, with 7 bases between them. CDR3 nucleotides: TGTGCCAGCAGTTTGTTGGGGTACGAGCAGTACTTC. Protein sequence: CASSLLGYEQYF.

The J gene is TRBJ2-3, the V gene TRBV27; D unclear. Deletions cut 6 bases from V and 2 bases from J, with 6 bases between. This CDR3 is 12 amino acids long. Germline assignment: CDR1 MNHEY and CDR2 SMNVEV (reference sequence). The DNA of the CDR3 is TGTGCCAGCAGCAAGTACACAGATACGCAGTATTTT. Residues: CASSKYTDTQYF.

The J gene is TRBJ1-5, the V gene TRBV15; D gene ambiguous. Trimming removed 3 bases from V and 3 bases from J, with 15 bases in between. The CDR3 runs 16 residues. Germline V lookup: CDR1 LNHNV, CDR2 YYDKDF (reference sequence). The CDR3 protein is CATSREDRAPNQPQHF. DNA of the CDR3: TGTGCCACCAGCAGGGAGGACCGGGCCCCCAATCAGCCCCAGCATTTT. The full variable domain, with the rest looked up from reference TRBV15 and TRBJ1-5, is DAMVIQNPRYQVTQFGKPVTLSCSQTLNHNVMYWYQQKSSQAPKLLFHYYDKDFNNEADTPDNFQSRRPNTSFCFLDIRSPGLGDTAMYLCATSREDRAPNQPQHFGDGTRLSIL.

The chain uses TRBV27 and TRBJ2-7; TRBD2 matches at 13 bases. The CDR3 sequence is 16 residues long. With 5 bases clipped from V and 4 bases from J, the junction kept 8 bases outside the gene matches. Germline V gene lookup returns CDR1 MNHEY and CDR2 SMNVEV (reference sequence). CDR3 in amino acids: CASSPIRTSGSYEQYF. In nucleotides, the CDR3 is TGTGCCAGCAGTCCGATTCGGACTAGCGGGAGTTACGAGCAGTACTTC.

This chain uses TRBV14 with TRBJ2-2; D is unresolved. Trimming stripped 0 bases from V and 2 bases from J, with 13 bases between. This CDR3 comprises 17 residues. Germline V gives CDR1 SGHDN, CDR2 FVKESK. This CDR3 reads CASSQDFWAGNTGELFF. CDR3 sequence (DNA): TGTGCCAGCAGCCAAGATTTTTGGGCAGGCAACACCGGGGAGCTGTTTTTT.

This clone appeared a single time. The V and J genes are TRBV14 and TRBJ2-7; 10 nucleotides match TRBD1. The trim removed 4 bases at V and 7 bases at J, leaving 16 bases unmatched. The germline V gene encodes CDR1 SGHDN and CDR2 FVKESK. The CDR3 extends over 17 amino acids. DNA for the CDR3: TGTGCCAGCAGCCCGTTATTCTCTGGACAGGGGGGAGATGAGCAGTACTTC. It is translated as CASSPLFSGQGGDEQYF.

About this clone itself: Other DNA sequences of this sample code for an identical CDR3. The chain employs TRBV5-1 and TRBJ2-7, with 8 bases lining up with TRBD1. The germline V gene encodes CDR1 SGHRS and CDR2 YFSETQ. The J segment lost 1 base and the V segment lost 4 bases, leaving 7 bases of the junction unmatched. The CDR3 runs 15 residues. The CDR3, as DNA: TGCGCCAGCAGCCCAGCCGGGACAGGATCCTACGAGCAGTACTTC. It encodes CASSPAGTGSYEQYF. The whole variable domain, filled in from reference TRBV5-1 and TRBJ2-7, reads KAGVTQTPRYLIKTRGQQVTLSCSPISGHRSVSWYQQTPGQGLQFLFEYFSETQRNKGNFPGRFSGRQFSNSRSEMNVSTLELGDSALYLCASSPAGTGSYEQYFGPGTRLTVT.

V usage is TRBV11-3 and J usage is TRBJ2-7, with D possibly being TRBD1 (7 bases). Trimming pared 5 bases from V and 3 bases from J, leaving 20 bases between. This CDR3 is 16 amino acids long. Germline-derived CDR1 and CDR2 are SGHNT and YENEEA. The CDR3: CASSRESTGWIYEQYF. DNA of the CDR3: TGTGCCAGCAGCCGGGAGTCGACAGGGTGGATCTACGAGCAGTACTTC.

The rearrangement uses TRBV10-2 and TRBJ2-7, with TRBD2 identical over 9 bases. CDR3 length equals 15 residues. Germline V gives CDR1 WSHSY, CDR2 SAAADI. V trimming: 4 bases; J trimming: 3 bases; junction bases outside the gene matches: 7. CDR3 sequence: CASSVGTSSNYEQYF. The CDR3 DNA reads TGCGCCAGCAGTGTTGGGACTAGCTCTAACTACGAGCAGTACTTC.

Details on this clone: The junction differs from germline at one of its ends, possibly a read error. This chain links TRBV18 with TRBJ2-7, with 7 bases that match TRBD2. Germline lookup yields CDR1 KGHSH and CDR2 LQKENI. CDR3 size: 14 residues. The CDR3 loop reads CASSPRETVYEQYF. In nucleotides, the CDR3 is TGTGCCAGTTCACCGCGGGAGACGGTCTACGAGCAGTACTTC. Looking up the rest from reference TRBV18 and TRBJ2-7 gives the full variable domain: NAGVMQNPRHLVRRRGQEARLRCSPMKGHSHVYWYRQLPEEGLKFMVYLQKENIIDESGMPKERFSAEFPKEGPSILRIQQVVRGDSAAYFCASSPRETVYEQYFGPGTRLTVT.

The chain uses TRBV29-1 and TRBJ1-1, with 7 positions matching TRBD1. The V gene's germline CDR1 is SQVTM and CDR2 ANQGSEA. With V trimmed by 0 bases and J by 1 base, 5 bases remained unmatched. The CDR3 has 15 residues. CDR3 loop: CSVEEGTVRNTEAFF. CDR3 bases: TGCAGCGTTGAAGAAGGGACAGTCAGGAACACTGAAGCTTTCTTT.

The rearrangement joins TRBV5-5 to TRBJ1-4; 9 nucleotides match TRBD1. The germline V gene encodes CDR1 SGHKS and CDR2 YYEKEE (reference sequence). V lost 9 bases and J lost 7; bases outside the gene matches: 13. The length of the CDR3 is 15 residues. The CDR3, as DNA: TGTGCCACTGGAGGGATCGGGACAGGGTCTGAAAAACTGTTTTTT. Amino acid sequence: CATGGIGTGSEKLFF.

The chain links TRBV27 to TRBJ2-7; 11 bases are shared with TRBD2. Germline trimming cut 5 bases from V and 2 bases from J; bases unmatched to any gene: 5. In germline, CDR1 is MNHEY, CDR2 SMNVEV (reference sequence). The CDR3 contains 15 residues. Here the CDR3 DNA reads TGTGCCAGCAGTCACCTAGCGGGAGGTACCTACGAGCAGTACTTC. It encodes CASSHLAGGTYEQYF.

V is TRBV2 and J is TRBJ1-2; perhaps TRBD1 as D (6 bases). CDR3 length: 15 residues. The germline gives CDR1 SNHLY, CDR2 FYNNEI. With 6 bases removed from V and 0 bases from J, the gap between germline ends came to 14 bases. CDR3 protein: CASSPTGRANYGYTF. The CDR3 DNA sequence: TGTGCCAGCAGCCCGACAGGACGGGCTAACTATGGCTACACCTTC.

This chain connects TRBV19 to TRBJ2-6; D possibly uses TRBD1 or TRBD2 (7 bases each). Per germline, CDR1 LNHDA and CDR2 SQIVND (reference sequence). With 7 bases removed from V and 2 bases from J, the gap between germline ends came to 15 bases. The CDR3 totals 16 residues. This CDR3 is CASKVTGRAGANVLTF. CDR3 in DNA: TGTGCCAGTAAGGTGACAGGGAGGGCTGGGGCCAACGTCCTGACTTTC. Supplemented by reference TRBV19 and TRBJ2-6, the full variable domain reads DGGITQSPKYLFRKEGQNVTLSCEQNLNHDAMYWYRQDPGQGLRLIYYSQIVNDFQKGDIAEGYSVSREKKESFPLTVTSAQKNPTAFYLCASKVTGRAGANVLTFGAGSRLTVL.